This TCR beta chain was captured by sequencing in a study of beta chain features in type 1 diabetes. Reverse transcribing all isolated RNA meant expressed TCRB transcripts were sequenced. Generated by immunoSEQ multiplex PCR, the TCRdb table keeps only in-frame clones and is missing some. The sample has 350,000 to 450,000 clones, more than 12% seen once; the top ten hold more than 0.015%. This clone was counted only a few times. Per the germline V gene, CDR1 is SGHAT and CDR2 is FQNNGV. The CDR3 spans 14 residues. V was trimmed by 3 bases and J by 5 bases, leaving 13 bases between them. The source of this sequence is a woman between 18 and 29 years old in good health. The sample comprised naive CD4+ T cells from blood. The chain uses TRBV11-2 and TRBJ2-5; a weak D match, TRBD2 (6 bases). In DNA form, the CDR3 reads TGTGCCAGCAGCTTCGGACTACCGACGGAGACCCAGTACTTC. Protein sequence: CASSFGLPTETQYF.